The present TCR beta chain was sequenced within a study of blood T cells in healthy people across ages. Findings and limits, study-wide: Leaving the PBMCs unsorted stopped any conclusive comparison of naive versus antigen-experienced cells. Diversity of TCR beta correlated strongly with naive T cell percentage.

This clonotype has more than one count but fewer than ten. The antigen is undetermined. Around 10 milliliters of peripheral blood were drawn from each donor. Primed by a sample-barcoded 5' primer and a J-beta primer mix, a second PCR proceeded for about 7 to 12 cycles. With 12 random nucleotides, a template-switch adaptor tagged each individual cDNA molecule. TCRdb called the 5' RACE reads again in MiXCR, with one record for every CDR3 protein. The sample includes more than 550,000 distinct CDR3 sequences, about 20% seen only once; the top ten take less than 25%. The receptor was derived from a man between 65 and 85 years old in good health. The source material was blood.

CDR3 coding DNA: TGTGCCAGCAGTTTTCTTGGTCGGGGGAGTGGTCAGCCCCAGCATTTT. This sequence encodes CASSFLGRGSGQPQHF. The chain is built from TRBV12-3 or TRBV12-4 and TRBJ1-5, with TRBD1 as a possible D gene (5 bases). The germline V and J ends were trimmed by 3 bases and 6 bases, with 18 bases remaining between them. This CDR3 is built from 16 residues.